One and the same sample provided the 25 T cell receptor beta chains below, sequenced in a study of blood T cell repertoires in COVID-19 (TCRdb year 2020). Libraries were constructed by the immunoSEQ multiplex PCR assay. In TCRdb, the immuneACCESS table is reduced to in-frame sequences with V and J assigned. These tables do not hold every clone; where another copy was compared, an unresolved V gene accounts for under half, and the others remain unexplained. A total of 190,000 or so clones appear in this sample, approximately 86% of them only once. Around 3% of the sample is in the top ten clones. Material for sequencing was peripheral blood. The source of these receptors is a man in his forties with active or convalescent COVID-19.

This chain joins TRBV2 and TRBJ2-1; 10 nucleotides match TRBD1. The CDR3 length is 14 residues. CDR1 and CDR2 (germline): SNHLY, FYNNEI. The ends lost 3 bases at V and 9 bases at J; junction bases unmatched: 5. Written as DNA, the CDR3 is TGTGCCAGCAGTGAGGGGACAGGGGAAGGTGAGCAGTTCTTC. Residues: CASSEGTGEGEQFF.

The chain has TRBV12-5 and TRBJ2-2; 8 bases are a match to TRBD1. The CDR3 totals 14 residues. V gave up 5 bases and J gave up 5 bases; unmatched junction bases: 4. CDR1 and CDR2 (germline): LGHNT, FRNRAP. CDR3 loop: CASGLDRVTGELFF. CDR3 nucleotide sequence: TGTGCTAGTGGTCTGGACAGGGTTACCGGGGAGCTGTTTTTT.

This sequence joins TRBV7-8 and TRBJ1-6, with 8 positions matching TRBD1. The V gene end was trimmed by 5 bases and the J gene end by 9 bases; junction bases not matched to a gene: 9. Per the germline V gene, CDR1 is SGHVS and CDR2 is FQNEAQ. The CDR3 runs to 15 residues. The CDR3 sequence: CASSPTRTGLSPLHF. Here the CDR3 DNA reads TGTGCCAGCAGCCCAACTCGGACAGGGCTTTCACCCCTCCACTTT.

This chain joins TRBV28 and TRBJ1-6, with 8 bases fitting TRBD1. This CDR3 comprises 14 residues. Per the germline V gene, CDR1 is MDHEN and CDR2 is SYDVKM. With V trimmed by 6 bases and J by 10 bases, 8 bases remained unmatched. The chain's CDR3 is CASRPQGGGSPLHF. CDR3 nucleotides: TGTGCCAGCAGGCCACAGGGGGGAGGCTCACCCCTCCACTTT. The entire variable domain, with the rest obtained from reference TRBV28 and TRBJ1-6, is as follows: DVKVTQSSRYLVKRTGEKVFLECVQDMDHENMFWYRQDPGLGLRLIYFSYDVKMKEKGDIPEGYSVSREKKERFSLILESASTNQTSMYLCASRPQGGGSPLHFGNGTRLTVT.

The rearrangement links TRBV5-1 to TRBJ2-1; D is possibly TRBD2 (7 bases). Looked up from germline, CDR1 is SGHRS and CDR2 is YFSETQ. CDR3 length equals 14 residues. V lost 4 bases and J 2 bases, leaving 10 bases between the germline ends. The CDR3 reads CASSTGGPYNEQFF. The CDR3 DNA follows: TGCGCCAGCAGCACGGGGGGCCCCTACAATGAGCAGTTCTTC. Full variable domain (remainder filled in from reference TRBV5-1 and TRBJ2-1): KAGVTQTPRYLIKTRGQQVTLSCSPISGHRSVSWYQQTPGQGLQFLFEYFSETQRNKGNFPGRFSGRQFSNSRSEMNVSTLELGDSALYLCASSTGGPYNEQFFGPGTRLTVL.

This clone was seen only once. The chain joins TRBV11-2 to TRBJ1-6; D perhaps matches TRBD1 (5 bases). Germline lookup yields CDR1 SGHAT and CDR2 FQNNGV. The CDR3 sequence is 15 residues long. The V and J ends lost 4 bases and 5 bases respectively, with 12 bases between them. CDR3 bases: TGTGCCAGCAGCTGGCAGGGCGGTAATAATTCACCCCTCCACTTT. Protein product: CASSWQGGNNSPLHF.

This clone was counted once. The rearrangement joins TRBV3-1 (or the pseudogene TRBV3-2) to TRBJ2-7; 7 bases fit TRBD2. This CDR3 comprises 13 residues. With V trimmed by 2 bases and J by 5 bases, 3 bases remained unmatched. CDR1 is LGHDT, CDR2 YNNKEL, per germline (reference sequence). The CDR3 sequence is CASSQPGRDEQYF. The CDR3 DNA reads as TGTGCCAGCAGCCAACCAGGGAGGGACGAGCAGTACTTC.

The chain recombines TRBV13 with TRBJ2-2; D ambiguous. CDR3 size: 16 residues. Trimming removed 1 base at V and 1 base at J, with 10 bases between. Germline CDR1 PRHDT, CDR2 FYEKMQ (reference sequence). This chain's CDR3 is CASSLDLPGNTGELFF. CDR3 DNA: TGTGCCAGCAGCTTAGACCTACCTGGGAACACCGGGGAGCTGTTTTTT.

CDR3 sequence: CASRRDRGYEQYF. The DNA of the CDR3 is TGTGCCAGCAGACGGGACAGGGGTTACGAGCAGTACTTC. The chain is built from TRBV28 and TRBJ2-7; 10 bases are a match to TRBD1. The germline V gene encodes CDR1 MDHEN and CDR2 SYDVKM. CDR3 length: 13 amino acids. V lost 6 bases and J lost 4; bases outside the gene matches: 3.

CDR3 protein: CASSIARGRIIGGEQFF. The CDR3, as DNA: TGTGCCAGTAGTATAGCCAGGGGGCGGATAATAGGGGGTGAGCAGTTCTTC. The chain uses TRBV19 and TRBJ2-1, with 8 bases that match TRBD1. This CDR3 has 17 residues. The ends lost 1 base at V and 9 bases at J; junction bases unmatched: 14. Germline CDR1 LNHDA, CDR2 SQIVND (reference sequence).

The V call is TRBV19, the J call TRBJ2-4, with 8 bases aligning to TRBD1. The CDR3 covers 16 residues. The germline gives CDR1 LNHDA, CDR2 SQIVND (reference sequence). V lost 2 bases, J lost 8 bases, and 11 bases stayed unmatched. The CDR3 nucleotides read TGTGCCAGTAGTATACGGGCAGGGGGCGTTATGGACATTCAGTACTTC. This codes for CASSIRAGGVMDIQYF.

This clone came up a few times. The chain combines TRBV5-1 with TRBJ1-6, with TRBD1 as a possible D gene (6 bases). The germline V gene encodes CDR1 SGHRS and CDR2 YFSETQ. V was pared by 0 bases and J by 8 bases, with 12 bases between. The CDR3 consists of 15 residues. The DNA for the CDR3 is TGCGCCAGCAGCTTGGACGTCAGGGGTGATTCACCCCTCCACTTT. It translates to CASSLDVRGDSPLHF.

Worth noting for this clone: Sequence at one end of the junction differs from germline and may be a read error. The genes are TRBV4-1 and TRBJ2-3; 9 bases fit TRBD1. The CDR3 has 13 residues. From germline, CDR1 is MGHRA and CDR2 YSYEKL. This chain's CDR3 is CASSQATGTGFSF. The CDR3 DNA reads TGCGCCAGCAGCCAGGCCACCGGGACAGGGTTCTCTTTT.

The rearrangement uses TRBV5-4 and TRBJ1-1; 7 bases fit TRBD1. Germline CDR1 is SGHNT and CDR2 is YYREEE (reference sequence). J lost 4 bases, V lost 4 bases, and 4 bases had no gene match. The CDR3 runs to 13 residues. The CDR3 sequence is CASSEPGGTEAFF. The CDR3 coding sequence is TGTGCCAGCAGCGAACCAGGGGGCACTGAAGCTTTCTTT.

The chain uses TRBV2 and TRBJ1-1; 7 bases map to TRBD1. V lost 4 bases to trimming and J lost 11 bases; unmatched junction nucleotides: 13. Looked up from germline, CDR1 is SNHLY and CDR2 is FYNNEI. The CDR3 is 14 amino acids. The CDR3 sequence is CASSAQGGLPGAFF. DNA of the CDR3: TGTGCCAGCAGTGCGCAGGGGGGATTACCAGGGGCTTTCTTT.

The genes are TRBV11-3 and TRBJ2-7; D ambiguous. Trimming pared 5 bases from V and 3 bases from J, leaving 5 bases between. The CDR3 extends over 11 amino acids. Germline CDR1 reads SGHNT; CDR2 reads YENEEA. The CDR3: CASSVYYEQYF. The CDR3 DNA is TGTGCCAGCAGCGTTTACTACGAGCAGTACTTC.

This clone occurred once. V is TRBV7-9 and J is TRBJ1-1; 7 bases map to TRBD1. Trimming took 4 bases from V and 1 from J; bases not matched to a gene: 6. CDR3 length: 15 amino acids. In germline, CDR1 is SEHNR, CDR2 FQNEAQ (reference sequence). CDR3 sequence (DNA): TGTGCCAGCAGCTCTAAGACAGGGCGGAACACTGAAGCTTTCTTT. This sequence encodes CASSSKTGRNTEAFF.

The chain employs TRBV11-1 and TRBJ1-2; TRBD1 might be the D (5 bases). The V end was cut by 5 bases, the J end by 0 bases, with 7 bases between. The CDR3 has 13 residues. Germline V gene sequence: CDR1 SGHAT, CDR2 FQDESV (reference sequence). CDR3 coding DNA: TGTGCCAGCAGCAGACAGTCTAACTATGGCTACACCTTC. Encoded protein: CASSRQSNYGYTF.

V gene TRBV2 combines with J gene TRBJ2-1, with D tentatively TRBD1 (5 bases). Trimming removed 2 bases from V and 4 bases from J, with 12 bases in between. Germline-derived CDR1 and CDR2 are SNHLY and FYNNEI. CDR3 size: 15 residues. DNA for the CDR3: TGTGCCAGCAGTGAACAGGGTCTGTCTTACAATGAGCAGTTCTTC. Its protein is CASSEQGLSYNEQFF.

The chain combines TRBV6-5 with TRBJ1-5; D is uncertain. There are 13 residues in the CDR3. Trimming took 7 bases from V and 5 from J, leaving 12 bases between them. Germline values: CDR1 MNHEY, CDR2 SVGAGI. CDR3 in amino acids: CASTSKEDQPQHF. The CDR3 DNA follows: TGTGCCAGCACCTCAAAGGAGGATCAGCCCCAGCATTTT.

The chain joins TRBV3-1 (or the pseudogene TRBV3-2) to TRBJ2-7; 8 bases map to TRBD1. The germline V gene has CDR1 LGHDT and CDR2 YNNKEL (reference sequence). The V and J ends lost 1 base and 2 bases, in that order; junction bases with no gene match: 4. There are 15 residues in the CDR3. The CDR3 spells CASSQAGQGAYEQYF. CDR3 sequence (DNA): TGTGCCAGCAGCCAAGCCGGACAGGGAGCCTACGAGCAGTACTTC.

The V and J genes are TRBV27 and TRBJ2-7; 9 bases agree with TRBD2. This CDR3 spans 18 amino acids. V dropped 1 base and J dropped 4; count of bases not matched to a gene: 14. Germline V gives CDR1 MNHEY, CDR2 SMNVEV (reference sequence). DNA of the CDR3: TGTGCCAGCAGTTTATTATCCCTCCGGCTAGCGGGATCGTACGAGCAGTACTTC. As protein: CASSLLSLRLAGSYEQYF.

The chain links TRBV28 to TRBJ1-4; weak D call: TRBD1 (5 bases). Germline CDR1 and CDR2: MDHEN and SYDVKM. The CDR3 length is 14 residues. V was clipped by 8 bases and J by 6 bases, with 16 bases between them. CDR3: CASGPGNGDEKLFF. In DNA, the CDR3 is TGTGCCAGCGGACCAGGGAACGGTGATGAAAAACTGTTTTTT.

V is TRBV28 and J is TRBJ1-3; TRBD1 might be the D (5 bases). The CDR3 is 16 residues long. Germline CDR1 MDHEN, CDR2 SYDVKM. V lost 6 bases to trimming and J lost 1 base, with 16 bases between them. This CDR3 is CASSPGGVSSGNTIYF. The CDR3 DNA is TGTGCCAGCAGCCCCGGGGGGGTTTCATCTGGAAACACCATATATTTT.

The V gene is TRBV14, the J gene TRBJ1-2; 9 nucleotides match TRBD1. Per germline, CDR1 SGHDN and CDR2 FVKESK. The V and J ends lost 2 bases and 3 bases, in that order; junction bases with no gene match: 1. The length of the CDR3 is 14 residues. The CDR3: CASSQRTGDYGYTF. Written as DNA, the CDR3 is TGTGCCAGCAGCCAACGGACAGGGGACTATGGCTACACCTTC.